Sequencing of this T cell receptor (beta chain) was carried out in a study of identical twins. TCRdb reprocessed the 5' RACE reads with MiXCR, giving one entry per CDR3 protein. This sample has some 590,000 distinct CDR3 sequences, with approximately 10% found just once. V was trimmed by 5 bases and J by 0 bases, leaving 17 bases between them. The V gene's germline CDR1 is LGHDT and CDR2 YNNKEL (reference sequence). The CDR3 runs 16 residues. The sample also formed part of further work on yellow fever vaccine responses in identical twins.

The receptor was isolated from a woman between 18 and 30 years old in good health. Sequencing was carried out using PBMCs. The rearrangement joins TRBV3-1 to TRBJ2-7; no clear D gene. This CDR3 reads CASSSTPSGNSYEQYF. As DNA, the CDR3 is TGTGCCAGCAGCTCCACCCCCAGTGGGAACTCCTACGAGCAGTACTTC.